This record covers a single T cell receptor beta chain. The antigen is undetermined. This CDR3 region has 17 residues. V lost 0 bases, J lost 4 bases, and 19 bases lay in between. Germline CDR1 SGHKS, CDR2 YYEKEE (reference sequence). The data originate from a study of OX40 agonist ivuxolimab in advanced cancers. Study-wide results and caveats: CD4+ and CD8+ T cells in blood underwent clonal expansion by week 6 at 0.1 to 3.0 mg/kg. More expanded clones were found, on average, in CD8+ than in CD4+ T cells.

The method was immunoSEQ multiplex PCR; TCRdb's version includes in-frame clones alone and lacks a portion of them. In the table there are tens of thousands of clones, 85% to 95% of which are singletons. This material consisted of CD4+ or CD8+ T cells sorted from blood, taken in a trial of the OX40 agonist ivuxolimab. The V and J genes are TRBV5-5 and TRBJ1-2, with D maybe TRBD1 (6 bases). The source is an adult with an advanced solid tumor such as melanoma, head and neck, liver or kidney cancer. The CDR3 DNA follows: TGTGCCAGCAGCTTGGATTCTGGGCAGGGGACGACCTATGGCTACACCTTC. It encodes CASSLDSGQGTTYGYTF. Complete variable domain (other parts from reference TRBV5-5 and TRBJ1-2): DAGVTQSPTHLIKTRGQQVTLRCSPISGHKSVSWYQQVLGQGPQFIFQYYEKEERGRGNFPDRFSARQFPNYSSELNVNALLLGDSALYLCASSLDSGQGTTYGYTFGSGTRLTVV.